The 30 T cell receptor beta chains below were found in one sample sequenced in a study of cytomegalovirus exposure and HLA in healthy donors. It was with 60 Vbeta and 13 Jbeta primers that the PCR ran. Sequencing used immunoSEQ multiplex PCR; TCRdb keeps in-frame clones, though not all of them. The table shows approximately 100,000 clones, with 76% occurring only once. Specimen: PBMCs. Receptor source: a woman under 30 in good health and CMV-seropositive.

This clone has a handful of counts. The chain couples TRBV6-6 to TRBJ1-5, with D possibly being TRBD1 (5 bases). This CDR3 is built from 16 residues. V gave up 0 bases and J gave up 4 bases, with 13 bases separating them. Looked up from germline, CDR1 is MNHNY and CDR2 is SVGAGI (reference sequence). The CDR3 is CASSYSDKPSNQPQHF. DNA for the CDR3: TGTGCCAGCAGTTACTCGGACAAGCCTTCGAATCAGCCCCAGCATTTT.

The V call is TRBV5-1, the J call TRBJ2-3, with 7 bases that match TRBD1. V lost 0 bases to trimming and J lost 5 bases; unmatched junction nucleotides: 3. Germline CDR1 and CDR2: SGHRS and YFSETQ. The CDR3 runs 14 residues. CDR3 DNA: TGCGCCAGCAGCTTGGGGCAGGGGGTAGATACGCAGTATTTT. It translates to CASSLGQGVDTQYF.

The table lists this clone with a few counts. The chain joins TRBV18 to TRBJ2-1; TRBD2 matches at 8 bases. Germline trimming cut 3 bases from V and 8 bases from J; bases unmatched to any gene: 12. CDR1 and CDR2 (germline): KGHSH, LQKENI. The length of the CDR3 is 16 residues. The CDR3: CASSPLAGRGNHEQFF. CDR3 coding DNA: TGTGCCAGCTCACCGTTAGCGGGGAGGGGGAACCATGAGCAGTTCTTC.

This chain connects TRBV15 to TRBJ1-1; no clear D. The CDR3 contains 15 residues. Trimming removed 0 bases at V and 3 bases at J, with 11 bases between. The germline V gene encodes CDR1 LNHNV and CDR2 YYDKDF (reference sequence). For the CDR3, the DNA is TGTGCCACCAGCAGAGATCCCCGAGGTTACACTGAAGCTTTCTTT. Residues: CATSRDPRGYTEAFF.

V usage is TRBV19 and J usage is TRBJ2-7; TRBD1 matches at 9 bases. The CDR3 sequence is 16 residues long. In germline, CDR1 is LNHDA, CDR2 SQIVND (reference sequence). Trimming cost V 2 bases and J 4 bases; bases outside gene matches: 9. The CDR3 is CASSITTGGAWYEQYF. The CDR3 region has the DNA TGTGCCAGTAGTATAACCACAGGGGGCGCTTGGTACGAGCAGTACTTC.

This chain links TRBV4-1 with TRBJ2-3, with D possibly TRBD2 on 5 matching bases. Germline CDR1 is MGHRA and CDR2 is YSYEKL. The CDR3 is 16 residues long. Between the trimmed V and J ends, which lost 1 base and 3 bases, there was a span of 14 bases. CDR3 region: CASSQGGFYRTDTQYF. In DNA, the CDR3 is TGCGCCAGCAGCCAAGGAGGGTTTTATCGAACAGATACGCAGTATTTT.

This chain joins TRBV5-1 and TRBJ2-1; TRBD2 agrees at 10 bases. V trimming: 5 bases; J trimming: 0 bases; junction bases outside the gene matches: 5. This CDR3 is built from 16 residues. CDR1 is SGHRS, CDR2 YFSETQ, per germline. The CDR3 region is CASSSGLAASYNEQFF. The CDR3 nucleotides read TGCGCCAGCAGTTCAGGACTAGCGGCCTCCTACAATGAGCAGTTCTTC.

This chain joins TRBV7-9 and TRBJ1-1; D is perhaps TRBD1 (6 bases). This CDR3 is built from 13 residues. Germline CDR1 and CDR2: SEHNR and FQNEAQ (reference sequence). Deletions cut 5 bases from V and 1 base from J, with 8 bases between. The CDR3 sequence is CASSRQENTEAFF. The CDR3 DNA reads TGTGCCAGCAGCCGACAGGAGAACACTGAAGCTTTCTTT.

V usage is TRBV27 and J usage is TRBJ1-1, with a weak D call TRBD1 (5 bases). The CDR3 runs 12 residues. From germline, CDR1 is MNHEY and CDR2 SMNVEV (reference sequence). V lost 7 bases, J lost 6 bases, and 12 bases lay in between. CDR3 in amino acids: CASNSGRAEAFF. CDR3 DNA sequence: TGTGCCAGCAATTCAGGGCGCGCTGAAGCTTTCTTT.

The chain joins TRBV7-2 to TRBJ1-1; D gene ambiguous. Germline loops: CDR1 SGHTA, CDR2 FQGNSA. Trimming shortened V by 5 bases and J by 0 bases, and 4 bases separated the two germline ends. This CDR3 region has 12 residues. Here the CDR3 reads CASSLLNTEAFF. The CDR3 nucleotides read TGTGCCAGCAGCCTCTTGAACACTGAAGCTTTCTTT.

The rearrangement links TRBV30 to TRBJ1-1, with D perhaps matching TRBD1 (5 bases). CDR1 and CDR2 from the germline V gene are GTSNPN and SVGIG (reference sequence). The CDR3 loop spans 12 amino acids. The ends were cut back, 2 bases at V and 11 bases at J, with 15 bases in the middle. In DNA form, the CDR3 reads TGTGCCTGGAGTCAGGGCCCGACGACGGCTTTCTTT. As protein: CAWSQGPTTAFF. Variable domain in full (rest from reference TRBV30 and TRBJ1-1): SQTIHQWPATLVQPVGSPLSLECTVEGTSNPNLYWYRQAAGRGLQLLFYSVGIGQISSEVPQNLSASRPQDRQFILSSKKLLLSDSGFYLCAWSQGPTTAFFGQGTRLTVV.

This clone has only a few counts. V gene TRBV29-1 combines with J gene TRBJ2-2; D gene unclear. This CDR3 is 12 amino acids long. Trimming removed 4 bases at V and 4 bases at J, with 7 bases between. Germline V gives CDR1 SQVTM, CDR2 ANQGSEA. In DNA form, the CDR3 reads TGCAGCGTTGCACTTACCACCGGGGAGCTGTTTTTT. It translates to CSVALTTGELFF.

This chain connects TRBV4-2 to TRBJ2-7, with TRBD2 matching 11 bases. CDR1 is LGHNA and CDR2 is YNFKEQ in the germline V gene. V shed 0 bases and J 2 bases; nucleotides not matched to a gene: 0. This CDR3 contains 15 residues. The CDR3 reads CASSQDSGGAYEQYF. The CDR3 DNA sequence: TGTGCCAGCAGCCAAGATAGCGGGGGGGCCTACGAGCAGTACTTC.

About this clone: Other DNA variants within this sample encode the same CDR3. CDR3 DNA sequence: TGTGCCAGCAGTGAAGCTCGCACTTCCTACGGCTACACCTTC. It codes for CASSEARTSYGYTF. V is TRBV6-1 and J is TRBJ1-2; no clear D gene. The V gene's germline CDR1 is MNHNS and CDR2 SASEGT. The V and J ends lost 0 bases and 8 bases respectively, with 13 bases between them. The CDR3 runs to 14 residues.

V gene TRBV5-1 combines with J gene TRBJ2-1, with 8 bases that match TRBD2. The CDR3 covers 15 residues. Trimming at V came to 3 bases and at J to 4 bases, leaving 6 bases not matched to a gene. Germline CDR1 reads SGHRS; CDR2 reads YFSETQ. The CDR3: CASSYRRGAYNEQFF. The CDR3, as DNA: TGCGCCAGCAGCTACCGGCGGGGGGCTTACAATGAGCAGTTCTTC.

The J gene is TRBJ2-7, the V gene TRBV28; D may be TRBD2 (7 bases). The CDR3 sequence is 15 residues long. V lost 10 bases, J lost 0 bases, and 19 bases lay in between. Germline CDR1 and CDR2: MDHEN and SYDVKM. The CDR3 bases are TGTGCCACCCAAAGAGGGGGGGAACCCTCCTACGAGCAGTACTTC. The encoded protein is CATQRGGEPSYEQYF.

V and J are TRBV28 and TRBJ2-1, with TRBD2 matching over 7 bases. The CDR3 is made up of 15 amino acids. J gave up 5 bases and V 4 bases, and 8 bases lay outside the gene matches. Per germline, CDR1 MDHEN and CDR2 SYDVKM. The CDR3 DNA reads TGTGCCAGCAGTTCGATCGGGCTAGCGGACAATGAGCAGTTCTTC. It translates to CASSSIGLADNEQFF.

Only a few counts were recorded for this clone. The V call is TRBV27, the J call TRBJ1-2; D is undetermined. The germline V gene has CDR1 MNHEY and CDR2 SMNVEV (reference sequence). This CDR3 spans 14 amino acids. Trimming cost V 2 bases and J 4 bases, with 11 bases left between them. The CDR3, as DNA: TGTGCCAGCAGTTTAAATCCAGTTGTCTATGGCTACACCTTC. The encoded protein is CASSLNPVVYGYTF.

This clone appeared a single time. The CDR3 region is CASIVTGQIDEQYF. For the CDR3, the DNA is TGTGCCAGCATAGTCACAGGACAGATCGACGAGCAGTACTTC. This chain uses TRBV28 with TRBJ2-7, with D possibly matching TRBD1 (6 bases). Germline CDR1 is MDHEN and CDR2 is SYDVKM. This CDR3 contains 14 residues. V was shortened by 7 bases and J by 5 bases, with 18 bases between the two germline ends.

This chain joins TRBV7-9 and TRBJ1-4, with 8 nucleotides matching TRBD1. J gave up 8 bases and V 5 bases, and 10 bases lay outside the gene matches. Germline lookup yields CDR1 SEHNR and CDR2 FQNEAQ (reference sequence). The CDR3 totals 15 residues. In DNA, the CDR3 is TGTGCCAGCAGCCCCCAGGACAGGGAGGAAGAAAAACTGTTTTTT. Protein: CASSPQDREEEKLFF.

With respect to this clone: The junction departs from the called germline gene at one end, perhaps through a read error. The genes are TRBV7-7 and TRBJ2-1; 7 bases align to TRBD2. This CDR3 has 14 residues. The germline gives CDR1 SSHAT, CDR2 FNYEAQ (reference sequence). In DNA, the CDR3 is TGTGCTAGCAGCCACGGACTAGAATACAATGAGCAGTTCTTC. This gives the protein CASSHGLEYNEQFF.

V gene TRBV7-9 combines with J gene TRBJ1-5, with D possibly being TRBD1 (5 bases). Germline lookup yields CDR1 SEHNR and CDR2 FQNEAQ (reference sequence). V was pared by 3 bases and J by 2 bases, with 8 bases between. The CDR3 spans 14 residues. CDR3 region: CASSFTGGNQPQHF. The CDR3 nucleotides read TGTGCCAGCAGCTTTACGGGGGGCAATCAGCCCCAGCATTTT.

The chain has TRBV5-1 and TRBJ1-5; 7 nucleotides agree with TRBD1. This CDR3 is 15 amino acids long. Trimming at V came to 4 bases and at J to 3 bases, leaving 7 bases not matched to a gene. CDR1 is SGHRS, CDR2 YFSETQ, per germline. Here the CDR3 reads CASSPGRGHNQPQHF. CDR3 in DNA: TGCGCCAGCAGCCCTGGAAGGGGGCACAATCAGCCCCAGCATTTT.

CDR3 in amino acids: CASSTKGGRGLEKTQYF. The CDR3 coding sequence is TGTGCCAGTAGTACGAAGGGCGGGAGGGGCCTGGAAAAGACCCAGTACTTC. The rearrangement uses TRBV19 and TRBJ2-5; 9 bases align to TRBD2. With V trimmed by 4 bases and J by 6 bases, 15 bases remained unmatched. Germline V gene lookup returns CDR1 LNHDA and CDR2 SQIVND (reference sequence). The CDR3 spans 17 residues.

The rearrangement links TRBV6-6 to TRBJ2-7, with D perhaps matching TRBD1 (6 bases). V was cut by 7 bases and J by 3 bases, with 22 bases left in between. This CDR3 spans 16 amino acids. Germline values: CDR1 MNHNY, CDR2 SVGAGI (reference sequence). For the CDR3, the DNA is TGTGCCAGCACCAGAGCAACAGGGAGTCCGCACTACGAGCAGTACTTC. This encodes CASTRATGSPHYEQYF.

This clone was observed a few times. The chain carries TRBV5-1 and TRBJ2-5; 12 bases align to TRBD2. Germline V gene lookup returns CDR1 SGHRS and CDR2 YFSETQ. The CDR3 covers 16 residues. J lost 5 bases, V lost 2 bases, and 7 bases had no gene match. CDR3 in amino acids: CASSLSLAGGLETQYF. The CDR3, as DNA: TGCGCCAGCAGCTTAAGTCTAGCGGGGGGGCTCGAGACCCAGTACTTC.

V is TRBV21-1 and J is TRBJ2-7; the table calls TRBD2, which could not be checked here. TRBV21-1 has pseudogene status. CDR3 length: 14 amino acids. The CDR3 reads CASSARTETYEQYF. The CDR3 DNA is TGTGCCAGCAGCGCCCGGACTGAAACCTACGAGCAGTACTTC.

The chain employs TRBV4-3 and TRBJ2-3, with 9 bases identical to TRBD2. The CDR3 totals 13 residues. Germline CDR1 is LGHNA and CDR2 is YSLEER. V shed 4 bases, J shed 6 bases, and the junction held 2 bases outside the gene matches. CDR3 DNA: TGCGCCAGCAGCCGCGGGGGGGTGGATACGCAGTATTTT. Its translation: CASSRGGVDTQYF.

This chain joins TRBV6-4 and TRBJ2-2; the match to TRBD1 covers 7 bases. Trimming at V came to 3 bases and at J to 6 bases, leaving 7 bases not matched to a gene. Germline CDR1 reads MRHNA; CDR2 reads SNTAGT. This CDR3 region has 15 residues. CDR3 protein: CASSDSTGASGELFF. In nucleotides, the CDR3 is TGTGCCAGCAGTGATTCCACAGGGGCTTCCGGGGAGCTGTTTTTT.

CDR3 bases: TGTGCCAGCAGCCGGGACTTAACTGGAAACACCATATATTTT. It specifies CASSRDLTGNTIYF. The rearrangement uses TRBV14 and TRBJ1-3; D is possibly TRBD1 (5 bases). Between the trimmed V and J ends, which lost 4 bases and 2 bases, there was a span of 9 bases. Germline V CDR1 and CDR2: SGHDN, FVKESK. The CDR3 extends over 14 amino acids.